The rows below give T cell receptor beta chains drawn from one sample of a study of T cells in Graves' hyperthyroidism and ophthalmopathy. TCRdb ran MiXCR on the multiplex PCR reads and lists one entry per CDR3 protein. The data show a few hundred thousand distinct CDR3 sequences, with around 21% seen just once and 26% held by the top ten. The sample consisted of blood. The source of these receptors is a young man with Graves' hyperthyroidism. CDR3s include the opening cysteine and the closing phenylalanine or tryptophan. D genes are given only for firm matches. Size values are once, few and many counts, or a class for expanded clones, and some rows have none.

11	TRBJ1-1	TRBV19	NA	many	TGTGCCAGTACTACGGGCTATTATGCTTTCTTT	CASTTGYYAFF
14	TRBJ1-2	TRBV6-1	TRBD1	many	TGTGCCAGCAGTCGGACAGGGACCAACTATGGCTACACCTTC	CASSRTGTNYGYTF
13	TRBJ2-2	TRBV29-1	NA	many	TGCAGCGTTGGGACAGTCATAACCGGGGAGCTGTTTTTT	CSVGTVITGELFF
14	TRBJ2-5	TRBV6-2/TRBV6-3	NA	many	TGTGCCAGCAGTTACTCGGACCGAAAAGAGACCCAGTACTTC	CASSYSDRKETQYF
15	TRBJ2-7	TRBV7-9	NA	many	TGTGCCAGCAGCCCTGTTGCCGGGAGATCCTACGAGCAGTACTTC	CASSPVAGRSYEQYF
12	TRBJ2-7	TRBV6-2/TRBV6-3	NA	NA	TGTGCCAGCACAACCACCTTCTACGAGCAGTACTTC	CASTTTFYEQYF
14	TRBJ1-3	TRBV12-5	NA	NA	TGTGCTAGTGGGCTCGACAGTGCTGGAAACACCATATATTTT	CASGLDSAGNTIYF
16	TRBJ1-2	TRBV6-5	NA	many	TGTGCCAGCAGTTACTCACGATCTGGGACGGACTATGACTACACCTTC	CASSYSRSGTDYDYTF
11	TRBJ1-2	TRBV30	NA	NA	TGTGCCTGGACCCACGGGGTTGGCTACACCTTC	CAWTHGVGYTF
15	TRBJ2-7	TRBV7-6	TRBD1	many	TGTGCCAGCAGCTCCGTGGACAGGGGGGTCTACGAGCAGTACTTC	CASSSVDRGVYEQYF
16	TRBJ1-1	TRBV6-5	NA	few	TGTGCCAGCAGTTACCGGGGCCCTAGTTTGAACACTGAAGCTTTCTTT	CASSYRGPSLNTEAFF
13	TRBJ1-1	TRBV27	NA	many	TGTGCCAGCAGTGACATCATGAACACTGAAGCTTTCTTT	CASSDIMNTEAFF
16	TRBJ2-5	TRBV11-2	TRBD2	many	TGTGCCAGCAGCTCCCGCAAACTAGCGTGGGAGGAGACCCAGTACTTC	CASSSRKLAWEETQYF
14	TRBJ2-7	TRBV20-1	NA	many	TGCAGTGCGTTCCCGCGGGACACTTTATACGAGCAGTACTTC	CSAFPRDTLYEQYF
14	TRBJ1-2	TRBV4-1	NA	few	TGCGCCAGCAGCCATAATGTCCAGGCGGGGGGCTACACCTTC	CASSHNVQAGGYTF
14	TRBJ2-7	TRBV4-1	TRBD1	NA	TGCGCCAGCAGCCAAGATTGGCAGGGGGAAGAGCAGTACTTC	CASSQDWQGEEQYF
14	TRBJ2-2	TRBV9	NA	few	TGTGCCAGCAGCGTAGATGGTACCACCGGGGAGCTGTTTTTT	CASSVDGTTGELFF
16	TRBJ2-2	TRBV6-1	TRBD2	few	TGTGCCAGCACCCGTTATAGCGGGTGGAACACCGGGGAGCTGTTTTTT	CASTRYSGWNTGELFF
15	TRBJ2-7	TRBV28	TRBD1	NA	TGTGCCAGCAGTCAGGGCTACACAGGGGACGACGAGCAGTACTTC	CASSQGYTGDDEQYF
14	TRBJ2-5	TRBV11-2	TRBD1	many	TGTGCCAGCAGCTTGACAGGGGTAGGAGAGACCCAGTACTTC	CASSLTGVGETQYF
12	TRBJ2-7	TRBV2	NA	few	TGTGCCAGCAGAAGGTTCTCCTACGAGCAGTACTTC	CASRRFSYEQYF
14	TRBJ1-5	TRBV6-5	NA	many	TGTGCCAGCAGACCCGACAGTAGCAATCAGCCCCAGCATTTT	CASRPDSSNQPQHF
14	TRBJ1-2	TRBV13	NA	many	TGTGCCAGCAGCTTCCTCGGGGTACTAGGCGGCTACACCTTC	CASSFLGVLGGYTF
14	TRBJ1-1	TRBV30	NA	few	TGTGCCTGGAGTGCGGAGACAGGAGATCCTGAAGCTTTCTTT	CAWSAETGDPEAFF
14	TRBJ2-7	TRBV7-9	NA	many	TGTGCCAGCAGCCCCAGACCAGGGACCTACGAGCAGTACTTC	CASSPRPGTYEQYF
16	TRBJ1-5	TRBV10-3	NA	many	TGTGCCATCAGTGAGAATTCCCGGGGGAGCAATCAGCCCCAGCATTTT	CAISENSRGSNQPQHF
15	TRBJ2-2	TRBV6-5	TRBD2	NA	TGTGCCAGCAGTTACCAAACTAGCGGCACCGGGGAGCTGTTTTTT	CASSYQTSGTGELFF
13	TRBJ2-5	TRBV4-1	NA	many	TGCGCCAGCAGCCAAGGGACAGAAGAGACCCAGTACTTC	CASSQGTEETQYF
14	TRBJ1-1	TRBV19	NA	NA	TGTGCCAGTAGTGCCTGGGGGGCGAACACTGAAGCTTTCTTT	CASSAWGANTEAFF
13	TRBJ2-7	TRBV12-3/TRBV12-4	TRBD1	many	TGTGCCAGCAGTTCCGGGACAGGGATCGAGCAGTACTTC	CASSSGTGIEQYF
14	TRBJ1-5	TRBV20-1	NA	many	TGCAGTGCTAGAGAACAGTATAGCAATCAGCCCCAGCATTTT	CSAREQYSNQPQHF
12	TRBJ2-5	TRBV10-2	NA	many	TGCGCCAGCACCAACAGCGGTGAGACCCAGTACTTC	CASTNSGETQYF
15	TRBJ2-5	TRBV28	TRBD1	many	TGTGCCACCGTCGACCGGGACAGGGGAAGAGAGACCCAGTACTTC	CATVDRDRGRETQYF
15	TRBJ2-7	TRBV7-2	TRBD2	many	TGTGCCAGCAGTTCAACTAGCGGGGGGGATCTGGAGCAGTACTTC	CASSSTSGGDLEQYF
15	TRBJ1-2	TRBV5-1	NA	many	TGCGCCAGCAGCAAGGGGACAAAACTTAACTATGGCTACACCTTC	CASSKGTKLNYGYTF
14	TRBJ1-5	TRBV24-1	TRBD1	many	TGTGCCACCAGCGGGACAGGGGGCAGACAGCCCCAGCATTTT	CATSGTGGRQPQHF